This T cell receptor beta chain was recovered during a study of T cells in Graves' hyperthyroidism and ophthalmopathy (dated by TCRdb to the late 2010s). In the study overall: Peripheral blood was sampled at the time of initial diagnosis, prior to any treatment. Thyroid tissue and blood T-cell repertoires from roughly 6 Graves' hyperthyroidism patients were also compared in the study. The paper describes TCR Vbeta CDR3 sequencing of 130 to 150 peripheral blood samples, made up of fewer than 50 ophthalmopathy patients, 70 to 75 hyperthyroidism patients and around 17 progressor patients. The roughly 100 discovery patients were randomly divided into training and test sets at a 7:3 ratio. After blood sampling, hyperthyroidism patients were treated with methimazole at a starting dose of 30 mg daily, and ophthalmopathy patients were treated with high-dose intravenous methylprednisolone. Whether ophthalmopathy could be predicted prospectively was tested in an independent validation cohort made up of 18 to 20 hyperthyroidism patients plus 17 patients who later progressed to ophthalmopathy. To identify TCR V-J signatures that set the groups apart, the researchers used a discovery cohort of 100 patients, made up of some 41 with Graves' ophthalmopathy and 55 to 65 with stable Graves' hyperthyroidism. The investigation overall reported the following: Sample size was not statistically predetermined, and investigators were not blinded to group allocation. Ophthalmopathy was separated from stable hyperthyroidism by a 13 V-J signature model, with just over 85% sensitivity and about 81% specificity obtained in cross-validation and 80%/75% obtained in testing. Most expanded thyroid clonotypes (frequency above 0.001) were also found in blood, which suggests that blood repertoires may mirror thyroid immune responses. In validation, progression to ophthalmopathy was predicted by the model with around 70% sensitivity and approximately 78% specificity, a median of about 6 months before onset.

From the cysteine up to the phenylalanine, the CDR3 has a length of 12 residues. Of the read, only the CDR3 DNA is kept; its 36 bases are in frame from base 1. Germline trimming amounts to 9 bases on V and 5 bases on J, with 5 as the count of junction bases outside the gene matches. The CDR1 and CDR2 encoded by the germline V gene (reference sequence) are SGHAT and FQDESV. A patient counted as having stable Graves' hyperthyroidism if no progression to ophthalmopathy occurred over 18 months of follow-up. The hyperthyroidism patients were between 18 and 65 years old and newly diagnosed, with a disease duration of less than 2 months. Any patient with an uncontrolled infection, another autoimmune disease, pregnancy or lactation was excluded. Diagnoses were based on clinical symptoms, serum thyroxine and TRAb, thyroid ultrasound and orbital computed tomography. Ficoll-Paque density gradient centrifugation was used to isolate PBMCs from 8.5 to 10 ml of fresh peripheral blood. Total RNA was extracted using Trizol reagent, and RNA quality was assessed on an Agilent 2100 Bioanalyzer.

Concerning this clonotype itself: The antigen this receptor binds is unknown. No much larger clone exists at a distance of one base, and base qualities are not known.

The TCR beta CDR3 regions were amplified from RNA transcripts. A first-round RT-PCR of the TCR CDR3 used the HTBI primer set with the Qiagen OneStep RT-PCR kit. The libraries were constructed in a second round of multiplex PCR and then size-selected and purified. Libraries were sequenced paired-end with 100 bp reads on an Illumina HiSeq2000. On the authors' methods: SOAPnuke was used to process the raw data, removing reads that contained adapters or uncalled bases, had a mean Phred below 15, or lacked an exact match to the constant primer or identifier. High-quality paired reads were merged using COPE v1.2.5, and each unique nucleotide sequence was defined as a clonotype. MiTCR v1.1 was used to align clonotypes to the IMGT TRBV, TRBD and TRBJ reference segments. The analysis included only V-J combinations with a frequency above 0.0001, which together covered around 99% of the repertoires. The TCS score was defined as the ratio of F50 (clonal expansion) to E x V (chaos), calculated using BLOSUM62-based TCRdist between CDR3 peptides within each V-J. Welch's t-statistics and random forest reduced roughly 530 V-J features to fewer than 15, which were used in a naive Bayes classifier (R e1071). TCRdb reprocessing: public reads trimmed at Q25 with fastp, clones called with MiXCR, in-frame beta chains kept. Each CDR3 protein appears once, grouped with its most common genes and DNA. Clone size and V and J calls follow TCRdb, not the original study. The table for this sample lists around 690,000 distinct CDR3 sequences; roughly 17% of them were counted only once. The ten top clones hold around 16% of the sample.

The sequence derives from a man aged 50 or older with Graves' hyperthyroidism. The sequence joins TRBV11-1 to TRBJ2-7, and 9 bases in between align with TRBD2. Sequencing was carried out using blood. The nucleotides read TGTGCCAGTAGCGGGAGATCAAACGAGCAGTACTTC. Its product reads: CASSGRSNEQYF.